The T cell receptor (beta chain) described here comes from a study of blood T cell repertoires in COVID-19. Study-level information: Acute and convalescent COVID-19 specimens originated in the United States, Italy and Spain. T cells, B-cell-depleted T cells, or PBMCs provided the cDNA or gDNA that served as material.

Original handling: Reference gene primer amplification yielded estimated nucleated cell counts. Sequencing was performed with immunoSEQ multiplex PCR; in TCRdb, only in-frame clones are kept and a portion is missing. That table is the source of V, J and clone size, and D and trimming were worked out from the DNA. This table holds some 250,000 clones, 70% to 90% found once. The CDR3 covers 14 residues. V lost 3 bases and J lost 8; bases outside the gene matches: 5. Germline V lookup: CDR1 SGDLS, CDR2 YYNGEE. Allocation to cohorts depended on clinical history reported by the participants. This receptor was obtained from a woman aged 40 to 55 with acute COVID-19. This chain links TRBV9 with TRBJ1-4, with 9 bases identical to TRBD1. Sequenced material: PBMCs or T cells enriched from blood (not recorded which). The CDR3 protein is CASSGSGTGEKLFF. CDR3 in DNA: TGTGCCAGCAGCGGATCCGGGACAGGGGAAAAACTGTTTTTT.